This record covers a single T cell receptor (beta chain). Its matching antigen is unknown. This entry belongs to a study of CD8 T cells in ankylosing spondylitis. Trimming took 5 bases from V and 2 from J, leaving 9 bases between them. Looked up from germline, CDR1 is SGHRS and CDR2 is YFSETQ. The CDR3 sequence is 13 residues long. Whole-study findings and limits: In ankylosing spondylitis blood, a motif of roughly eight highly homologous TCR beta variants appeared characteristic.

TCRdb used MiXCR to reprocess the 5' RACE reads, holding one entry per CDR3 protein. Among over 400,000 distinct CDR3 sequences, roughly 26% were seen once, and the ten largest hold about 0.9%. The chain carries TRBV5-1 and TRBJ2-3, with a weak D call TRBD2 (5 bases). This receptor was obtained from a male donor with ankylosing spondylitis. Source material: blood, either unsorted or a sorted T cell fraction (not recorded which). CDR3 coding DNA: TGCGCCAGCAGGGAGGCTTCCACAGATACGCAGTATTTT. It translates to CASREASTDTQYF.